This paragraph covers one TCR beta chain sequence. The CDR3 covers 14 residues. The germline gives CDR1 LNHNV, CDR2 YYDKDF (reference sequence). V lost 0 bases and J 5 bases, leaving 10 bases between the germline ends. Measured with immunoSEQ multiplex PCR; TCRdb has only the in-frame clones, and not every one. The sample lists 100,000 to 150,000 clones, more than 80% occurring once. The data stem from a study of identifying expanded T cells in peripheral blood. The TCR originated in a person aged 18 to 75 in good health. This chain connects TRBV15 to TRBJ2-5; tentative D call: TRBD1 (6 bases). Sample: blood. For the CDR3, the DNA is TGTGCCACCAGCAGAGATTTAAGGGGGGAGACCCAGTACTTC. Its protein is CATSRDLRGETQYF.